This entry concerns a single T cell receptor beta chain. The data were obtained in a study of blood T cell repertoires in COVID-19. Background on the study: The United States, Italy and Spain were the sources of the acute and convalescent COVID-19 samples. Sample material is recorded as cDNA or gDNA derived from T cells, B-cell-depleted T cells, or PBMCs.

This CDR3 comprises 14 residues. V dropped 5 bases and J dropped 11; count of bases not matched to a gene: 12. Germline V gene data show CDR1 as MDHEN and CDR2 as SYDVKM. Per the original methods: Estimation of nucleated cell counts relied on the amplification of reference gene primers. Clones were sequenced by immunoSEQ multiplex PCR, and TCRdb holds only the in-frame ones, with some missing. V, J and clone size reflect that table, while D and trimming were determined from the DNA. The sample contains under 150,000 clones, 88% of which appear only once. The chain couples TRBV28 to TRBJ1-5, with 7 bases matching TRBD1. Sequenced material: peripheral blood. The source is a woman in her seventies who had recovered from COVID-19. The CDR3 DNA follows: TGTGCCAGCAGTCTACGACAGGGTAGCGAGTCCCAGCATTTT. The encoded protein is CASSLRQGSESQHF.